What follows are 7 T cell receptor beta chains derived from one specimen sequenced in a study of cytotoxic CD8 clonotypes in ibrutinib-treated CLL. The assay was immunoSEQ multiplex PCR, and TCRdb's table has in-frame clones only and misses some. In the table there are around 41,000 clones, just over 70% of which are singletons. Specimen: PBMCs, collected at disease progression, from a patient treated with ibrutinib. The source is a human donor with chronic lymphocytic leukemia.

The CDR3 DNA follows: TGTGCCAGCTCACCACCTGATCAGGGCGGAGAAGCTTTCTTT. This sequence encodes CASSPPDQGGEAFF. The rearrangement links TRBV18 to TRBJ1-1, with a tentative D call TRBD1 (5 bases). V shed 0 bases and J shed 8 bases, with 13 bases lying between them. This CDR3 is 14 amino acids long. Germline V gene sequence: CDR1 KGHSH, CDR2 LQKENI.

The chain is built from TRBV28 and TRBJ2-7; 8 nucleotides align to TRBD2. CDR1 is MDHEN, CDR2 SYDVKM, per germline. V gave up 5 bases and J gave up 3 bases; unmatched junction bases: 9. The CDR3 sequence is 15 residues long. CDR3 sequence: CASSLGGAGNYEQYF. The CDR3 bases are TGTGCCAGCAGTCTCGGGGGGGCAGGGAACTACGAGCAGTACTTC.

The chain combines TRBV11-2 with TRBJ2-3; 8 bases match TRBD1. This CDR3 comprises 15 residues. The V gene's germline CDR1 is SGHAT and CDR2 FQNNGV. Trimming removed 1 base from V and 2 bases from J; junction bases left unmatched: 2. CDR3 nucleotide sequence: TGTGCCAGCAGCTTAGGGACAGGGCACACAGATACGCAGTATTTT. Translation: CASSLGTGHTDTQYF.

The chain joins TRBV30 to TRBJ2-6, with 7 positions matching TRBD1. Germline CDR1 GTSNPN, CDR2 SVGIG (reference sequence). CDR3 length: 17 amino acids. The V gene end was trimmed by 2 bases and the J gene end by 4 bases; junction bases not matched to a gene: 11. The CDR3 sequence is CAWSMTGISRGANVLTF. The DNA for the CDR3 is TGTGCCTGGAGTATGACAGGGATCTCGCGGGGGGCCAACGTCCTGACTTTC.

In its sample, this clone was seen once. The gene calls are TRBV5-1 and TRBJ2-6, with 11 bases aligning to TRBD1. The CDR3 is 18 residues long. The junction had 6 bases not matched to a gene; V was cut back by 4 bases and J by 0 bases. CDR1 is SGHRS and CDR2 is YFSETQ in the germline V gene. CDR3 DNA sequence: TGCGCCAGCAGCCCATCCGGGACAGGGGGCTCTGGGGCCAACGTCCTGACTTTC. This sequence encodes CASSPSGTGGSGANVLTF. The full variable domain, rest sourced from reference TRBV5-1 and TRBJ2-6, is KAGVTQTPRYLIKTRGQQVTLSCSPISGHRSVSWYQQTPGQGLQFLFEYFSETQRNKGNFPGRFSGRQFSNSRSEMNVSTLELGDSALYLCASSPSGTGGSGANVLTFGAGSRLTVL.

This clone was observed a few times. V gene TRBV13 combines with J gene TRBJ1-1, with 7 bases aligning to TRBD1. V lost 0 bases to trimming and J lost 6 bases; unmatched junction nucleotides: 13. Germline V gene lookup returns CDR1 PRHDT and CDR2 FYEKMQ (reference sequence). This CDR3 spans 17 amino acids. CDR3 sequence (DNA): TGTGCCAGCAGCTTAGGGACAGGGCAGGGGAGTGGAGCTGAAGCTTTCTTT. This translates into CASSLGTGQGSGAEAFF.

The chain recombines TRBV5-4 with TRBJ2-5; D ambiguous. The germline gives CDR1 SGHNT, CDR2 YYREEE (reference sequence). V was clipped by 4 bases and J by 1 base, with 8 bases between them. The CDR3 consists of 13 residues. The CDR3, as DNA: TGTGCCAGCAGCCCCCAAACCCAAGAGACCCAGTACTTC. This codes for CASSPQTQETQYF.